The 14 T cell receptor beta chains listed next were all sequenced from one sample in a study of blood T cell repertoires in COVID-19. Libraries were prepared by immunoSEQ multiplex PCR; TCRdb keeps only in-frame clonotypes and omits some of them. The sample contains about 230,000 clones, roughly 88% of which appear only once. Material: PBMCs or T cells enriched from blood (not recorded which). Receptor source: a woman younger than 45 who had been exposed to COVID-19.

V gene TRBV28 combines with J gene TRBJ1-3; D gene uncertain. CDR1 and CDR2 (germline): MDHEN, SYDVKM. The CDR3 has 14 amino acids. The germline V and J ends were trimmed by 1 base and 2 bases, with 6 bases remaining between them. The chain's CDR3 is CASSLSHPGNTIYF. The CDR3 DNA follows: TGTGCCAGCAGTTTATCCCATCCTGGAAACACCATATATTTT.

This clone has only one observation. This chain connects TRBV3-1 (or the pseudogene TRBV3-2) to TRBJ2-5; TRBD2 agrees at 8 bases. The germline V gene encodes CDR1 LGHDT and CDR2 YNNKEL (reference sequence). The CDR3 runs to 14 residues. V lost 2 bases to trimming and J lost 5 bases; unmatched junction nucleotides: 4. The CDR3 reads CASSQRASGETQYF. CDR3 DNA sequence: TGTGCCAGCAGCCAAAGGGCTAGCGGGGAGACCCAGTACTTC.

J is TRBJ2-2 and V is TRBV5-1, with D hard to call. The germline V gene encodes CDR1 SGHRS and CDR2 YFSETQ. This CDR3 has 15 residues. V was cut by 0 bases and J by 5 bases, with 11 bases left in between. The CDR3 protein is CASSLVYEATGELFF. The DNA for the CDR3 is TGCGCCAGCAGCTTGGTCTATGAGGCAACCGGGGAGCTGTTTTTT.

V is TRBV30 and J is TRBJ1-2; D perhaps matches TRBD1 (6 bases). The CDR3 contains 15 residues. Germline V gene data show CDR1 as GTSNPN and CDR2 as SVGIG (reference sequence). Trimming removed 3 bases from V and 6 bases from J, with 20 bases in between. CDR3 coding DNA: TGTGCCTGGAGCGACTACAGGGAAGAGAGGAATGGCTACACCTTC. Its translation is CAWSDYREERNGYTF.

V and J are TRBV3-1 (or the pseudogene TRBV3-2) and TRBJ2-6; D possibly corresponds to TRBD1 (5 bases). Germline lookup yields CDR1 LGHDT and CDR2 YNNKEL (reference sequence). The CDR3 is made up of 16 amino acids. V was clipped by 3 bases and J by 0 bases, with 9 bases between them. The CDR3 nucleotides are TGTGCCAGCAGCCAGAGGACACGCTCTGGGGCCAACGTCCTGACTTTC. Amino acid sequence: CASSQRTRSGANVLTF.

The rearrangement uses TRBV7-9 and TRBJ2-1, with TRBD1 identical over 7 bases. Losses at the gene ends were 5 bases for V and 8 bases for J; bases not matched to a gene: 15. Germline V gene sequence: CDR1 SEHNR, CDR2 FQNEAQ (reference sequence). The CDR3 length is 16 residues. CDR3 in DNA: TGTGCCAGCAGCCCATGGGGACAGAGGGCGAGATATGAGCAGTTCTTC. It codes for CASSPWGQRARYEQFF.

This chain links TRBV21-1 with TRBJ2-5; the table's D call, TRBD1, was not checked against the DNA. TRBV21-1 is a recognized pseudogene. This CDR3 contains 17 residues. The CDR3 DNA reads as TGTGCCAGCAGCAAAAAAGAGCCTAGGGGGTACCAAGAGACCCAGTACTTC. This sequence encodes CASSKKEPRGYQETQYF.

V and J are TRBV10-3 and TRBJ2-3, with 13 nucleotides matching TRBD2. With 3 bases clipped from V and 3 bases from J, the junction kept 9 bases outside the gene matches. Germline V CDR1 and CDR2: ENHRY, SYGVKD. The CDR3 length is 18 residues. The CDR3 DNA reads as TGTGCCATCAGTGATATTAGTCCGGGACTAGCGGGGACAGATACGCAGTATTTT. Translating gives CAISDISPGLAGTDTQYF.

J is TRBJ2-1 and V is TRBV4-1; unclear D gene. CDR1 is MGHRA and CDR2 is YSYEKL in the germline V gene. The CDR3 has 15 amino acids. With 1 base removed from V and 8 bases from J, the gap between germline ends came to 15 bases. DNA of the CDR3: TGCGCCAGCAGCCAAGTAGTCACTCCAGGTGATGAGCAGTTCTTC. It is translated as CASSQVVTPGDEQFF.

This clone occurred once. The chain recombines TRBV6-6 with TRBJ1-3, with 7 bases that match TRBD1. Germline V gene data show CDR1 as MNHNY and CDR2 as SVGAGI (reference sequence). The CDR3 covers 18 residues. The V gene end was trimmed by 5 bases and the J gene end by 2 bases; junction bases not matched to a gene: 15. The CDR3 DNA is TGTGCCAGCAGTCGTGGACAGGCCCTGGAGGTCGCTGGAAACACCATATATTTT. This encodes CASSRGQALEVAGNTIYF.

This chain joins TRBV13 and TRBJ2-1; 11 bases fit TRBD2. CDR1 PRHDT and CDR2 FYEKMQ come from the germline V gene (reference sequence). The CDR3 contains 16 residues. With V trimmed by 5 bases and J by 1 base, 4 bases remained unmatched. The CDR3 reads CASSIRTSGSYNEQFF. The DNA of the CDR3 is TGTGCCAGCAGCATCAGGACTAGCGGGTCCTACAATGAGCAGTTCTTC. Full variable domain (remainder filled in from reference TRBV13 and TRBJ2-1): AAGVIQSPRHLIKEKRETATLKCYPIPRHDTVYWYQQGPGQDPQFLISFYEKMQSDKGSIPDRFSAQQFSDYHSELNMSSLELGDSALYFCASSIRTSGSYNEQFFGPGTRLTVL.

This clone has more than one count but fewer than ten. The J gene is TRBJ1-6, the V gene TRBV7-9, with unresolved D. The V gene's germline CDR1 is SEHNR and CDR2 FQNEAQ (reference sequence). Trimming left V 4 bases short and J 9 bases short, with 13 bases between. CDR3 size: 14 residues. The chain's CDR3 is CASSSQSRGSPLHF. The CDR3 nucleotides read TGTGCCAGCAGCTCGCAGAGTCGGGGTTCACCCCTCCACTTT.

This sequence joins TRBV9 and TRBJ1-1; 11 nucleotides line up with TRBD1. This CDR3 has 14 amino acids. The V gene's germline CDR1 is SGDLS and CDR2 YYNGEE. V lost 4 bases to trimming and J lost 10 bases; unmatched junction nucleotides: 9. The DNA of the CDR3 is TGTGCCAGCAGCAGCGGACAGGGGGCGAGGACAGCTTTCTTT. As protein: CASSSGQGARTAFF.

The chain combines TRBV6-5 with TRBJ2-5; 8 bases are shared with TRBD2. V lost 6 bases to trimming and J lost 5 bases; unmatched junction nucleotides: 5. The CDR3 runs to 13 residues. Germline lookup yields CDR1 MNHEY and CDR2 SVGAGI. The CDR3 here is CASSRTSWETQYF. CDR3 sequence (DNA): TGTGCCAGCAGCCGGACTAGCTGGGAGACCCAGTACTTC.